This TCR beta chain was sequenced for a study of blood T cell repertoires in COVID-19. About the research overall: Both acute and convalescent COVID-19 samples were obtained from the United States, Italy and Spain. T cells, B-cell-depleted T cells, or PBMCs provided the cDNA or gDNA that served as material.

This CDR3 region has 15 residues. V dropped 3 bases and J dropped 6 bases, with 16 bases sitting between them. CDR1 and CDR2 (germline): SGHNT, YYREEE (reference sequence). Participant age was about 18 to 89 years, and participants resided in roughly 25 US areas. Original analysis: Reference gene primer amplification in the assay estimated nucleated cell counts. The table came from immunoSEQ multiplex PCR; TCRdb's copy has only in-frame clones and leaves some out. V and J calls and clone size come straight from that table; D and trimming were deduced from the DNA. The table has 250,000 to 350,000 clones, approximately 83% seen once.

V gene TRBV5-4 combines with J gene TRBJ2-1; D is undetermined. The source of this sequence is a woman aged 30 to 39 who had recovered from COVID-19. Sequences were obtained from PBMCs or T cells enriched from blood (not recorded which). This CDR3 is CASSSTYPHLNEQFF. The DNA for the CDR3 is TGTGCCAGCAGCTCCACTTATCCGCACCTCAATGAGCAGTTCTTC.